Described below is a single TCR delta chain sequence and its context. Its antigen is not identified. The sample is drawn from a study of Vδ1+ human thymocytes. The CDR3 runs 23 residues. The junction had 23 bases not matched to a gene; V was cut back by 3 bases and J by 0 bases. The V gene's germline CDR1 is TSWWSYY and CDR2 QGS. Sequences come from RNA converted to cDNA by reverse transcription. The CDR3 regions were amplified by multiplex PCR from V-gene primers to a constant-region primer. TCRdb reapplied CATT to the multiplex PCR reads. The sample has under 85,000 delta-chain clones, approximately 37% seen once. Purity of the sorted Vdelta1+ thymocytes ranged from 98% to 99.6%. General study findings and limits: Highly polyclonal TRG and TRD repertoires with Gaussian CDR3 length distributions appeared in thymus. The authors advised highly purified populations and single-cell validation.

This sequence was found in a boy younger than two who had congenital heart surgery. Sequencing used Vdelta1+ gamma-delta thymocytes from the thymus. Subset described: FACS-sorted CD3+ TCRalphabeta- TCRVdelta1+ TCRVdelta2- thymocytes. V usage is TRDV1 and J usage is TRDJ1, with TRDD3 matching over 12 bases. CDR3 sequence reads: CALGDPEKLIRTGGYPNTDKLIF. The CDR3 coding sequence is TGTGCTCTTGGGGATCCTGAGAAACTAATACGTACTGGGGGATACCCGAACACCGATAAACTCATCTTT.